The 10 T cell receptor beta chains in this list originate from one sample, sequenced in a study of blood T cell repertoires in COVID-19. Only in-frame clones appear in the TCRdb table, and some are missing; sequencing was by immunoSEQ multiplex PCR. The sample comprises under 250,000 clones, around four fifths of which are singletons, and 4% to 4.5% rests with the top ten. The source material was peripheral blood. The receptor source for this set is a man aged 45-60 years with acute or convalescent COVID-19.

The chain links TRBV6-5 to TRBJ1-5; D unresolved. The germline V and J ends were trimmed by 4 bases and 8 bases, with 12 bases remaining between them. Germline V lookup: CDR1 MNHEY, CDR2 SVGAGI. The CDR3 loop spans 13 amino acids. The CDR3 region has the DNA TGTGCCAGCAGTTTTTCGGAGGAGAAGCCCCAGCATTTT. Protein product: CASSFSEEKPQHF.

V is TRBV6-5 and J is TRBJ2-2; 10 nucleotides match TRBD1. Germline CDR1 MNHEY, CDR2 SVGAGI. The CDR3 consists of 15 residues. Germline trimming cut 10 bases from V and 4 bases from J; bases unmatched to any gene: 9. The CDR3 region is CAIPSTGGGTGELFF. As DNA, the CDR3 is TGTGCCATACCTTCGACAGGGGGCGGCACCGGGGAGCTGTTTTTT.

The chain joins TRBV7-9 to TRBJ1-6; 9 bases line up with TRBD1. Germline assignment: CDR1 SEHNR and CDR2 FQNEAQ (reference sequence). The CDR3 sequence is 17 residues long. The J segment lost 0 bases and the V segment lost 3 bases, leaving 3 bases of the junction unmatched. CDR3: CASSFGTGSSYNSPLHF. The CDR3 DNA follows: TGTGCCAGCAGCTTTGGGACAGGGTCCTCCTATAATTCACCCCTCCACTTT.

This clone appeared once. The chain combines TRBV5-1 with TRBJ2-3; TRBD2 agrees at 12 bases. This CDR3 has 15 amino acids. CDR1 is SGHRS and CDR2 is YFSETQ in the germline V gene. The V segment lost 3 bases and the J segment 4 bases; nucleotides outside the gene matches: 3. The CDR3 coding sequence is TGCGCCAGCAGCTCTACTAGCGGGAGGCCAGATACGCAGTATTTT. The encoded protein is CASSSTSGRPDTQYF.

This clone was observed a handful of times. The rearrangement links TRBV10-3 to TRBJ1-6, with D perhaps TRBD1 (5 bases). Trimming took off 3 bases at V and 9 bases at J, with 15 bases between the two ends. The germline gives CDR1 ENHRY, CDR2 SYGVKD. The CDR3 sequence is 15 residues long. DNA for the CDR3: TGTGCCATCAGTGATATACCTGGGGGGAGTTCACCCCTCCACTTT. As protein: CAISDIPGGSSPLHF.

The chain couples TRBV3-1 (or the pseudogene TRBV3-2) to TRBJ2-1; 9 bases map to TRBD2. The CDR3 sequence is 16 residues long. The germline CDR1 and CDR2 sequences are LGHDT and YNNKEL (reference sequence). The trim removed 4 bases at V and 4 bases at J, leaving 8 bases unmatched. The CDR3 nucleotides are TGTGCCAGCAGCCGCACTGTGCGGGAGGGTTACAATGAGCAGTTCTTC. Translated, it gives CASSRTVREGYNEQFF.

This chain joins TRBV3-1 (or the pseudogene TRBV3-2) and TRBJ2-7; possibly TRBD1 for D (6 bases). CDR3 length: 13 amino acids. From germline, CDR1 is LGHDT and CDR2 YNNKEL (reference sequence). The V and J ends lost 2 bases and 6 bases respectively, with 11 bases between them. The CDR3 DNA follows: TGTGCCAGCAGCCAAATGCTCAGGGGCGAGCAGTACTTC. This encodes CASSQMLRGEQYF.

This clone was seen only once. The rearrangement joins TRBV3-1 (or the pseudogene TRBV3-2) to TRBJ2-7; TRBD1 matches at 8 bases. Germline CDR1 LGHDT, CDR2 YNNKEL (reference sequence). The J segment lost 5 bases and the V segment lost 4 bases, leaving 7 bases of the junction unmatched. CDR3 size: 14 residues. Written as DNA, the CDR3 is TGTGCCAGCAGCCCCGGACAGGGTTGGCACGAGCAGTACTTC. Its translation: CASSPGQGWHEQYF.

This chain connects TRBV2 to TRBJ1-6; a possible D gene is TRBD1 (5 bases). Germline V lookup: CDR1 SNHLY, CDR2 FYNNEI. This CDR3 region has 15 residues. The V end lost 7 bases, the J end lost 3 bases, and 13 bases lay between the germline ends. This CDR3 reads CASNGAWLYNSPLHF. As DNA, the CDR3 is TGTGCCAGCAATGGGGCTTGGCTCTATAATTCACCCCTCCACTTT.

This clone was seen once. V usage is TRBV7-6 and J usage is TRBJ1-4; D unclear. The CDR3 covers 14 residues. CDR1 is SGHVS and CDR2 is FNYEAQ in the germline V gene. V dropped 5 bases and J dropped 7 bases, with 14 bases sitting between them. CDR3 sequence: CASSRSLEGEKLFF. In DNA, the CDR3 is TGTGCCAGCAGCCGGAGTCTTGAGGGTGAAAAACTGTTTTTT. The full variable domain, rest sourced from reference TRBV7-6 and TRBJ1-4, is GAGVSQSPRYKVTKRGQDVALRCDPISGHVSLYWYRQALGQGPEFLTYFNYEAQQDKSGLPNDRFSAERPEGSISTLTIQRTEQRDSAMYRCASSRSLEGEKLFFGSGTQLSVL.